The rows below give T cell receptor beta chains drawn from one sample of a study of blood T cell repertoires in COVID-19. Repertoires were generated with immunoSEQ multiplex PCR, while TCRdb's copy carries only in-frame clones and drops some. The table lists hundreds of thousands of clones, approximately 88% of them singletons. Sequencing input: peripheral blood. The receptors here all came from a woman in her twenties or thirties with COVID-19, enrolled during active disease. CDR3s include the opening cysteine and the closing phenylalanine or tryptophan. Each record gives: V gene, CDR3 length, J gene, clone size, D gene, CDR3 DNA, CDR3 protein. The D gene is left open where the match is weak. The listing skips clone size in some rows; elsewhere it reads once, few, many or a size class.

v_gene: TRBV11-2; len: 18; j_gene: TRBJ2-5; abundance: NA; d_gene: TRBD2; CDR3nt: TGTGCCAGCAGCTTAGAGGGACTAGCGGGGGACATGCGGGAGACCCAGTACTTC; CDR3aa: CASSLEGLAGDMRETQYF
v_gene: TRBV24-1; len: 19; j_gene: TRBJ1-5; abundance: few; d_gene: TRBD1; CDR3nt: TGTGCCACCAGTAAGTGGGGGACAGGGAGAACTAGGGGCAATCAGCCCCAGCATTTT; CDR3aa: CATSKWGTGRTRGNQPQHF
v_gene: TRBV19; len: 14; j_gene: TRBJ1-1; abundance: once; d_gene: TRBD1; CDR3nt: TGTGCCAGTACCAAGGACAGGGTAGGCACTGAAGCTTTCTTT; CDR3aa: CASTKDRVGTEAFF
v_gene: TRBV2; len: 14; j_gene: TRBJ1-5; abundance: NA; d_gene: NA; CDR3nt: TGTGCCAGCAGCCAATCAAGGGGGGGTGTGCCCCAGCATTTT; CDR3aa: CASSQSRGGVPQHF
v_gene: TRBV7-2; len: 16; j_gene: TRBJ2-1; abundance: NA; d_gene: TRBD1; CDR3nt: TGTGCCAGCAGCTTAGGGTTGGGACAGTTTGACAATGAGCAGTTCTTC; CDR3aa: CASSLGLGQFDNEQFF
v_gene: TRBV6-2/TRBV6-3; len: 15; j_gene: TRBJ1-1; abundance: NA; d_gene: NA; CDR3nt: TGTGCCAGCAGTTACTCAGTGCAGCGACCTATTGAAGCTTTCTTT; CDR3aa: CASSYSVQRPIEAFF
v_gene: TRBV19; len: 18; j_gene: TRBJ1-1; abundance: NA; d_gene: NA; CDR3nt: TGTGCCAGTAGTATTGGAACAGGTGTTCCCGTTATGAACACTGAAGCTTTCTTT; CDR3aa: CASSIGTGVPVMNTEAFF
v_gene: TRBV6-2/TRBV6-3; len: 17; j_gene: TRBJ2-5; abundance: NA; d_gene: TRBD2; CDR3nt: TGTGCCAGCAGTTACGGGAGGGGACTCCCGGGCGTGGAGACCCAGTACTTC; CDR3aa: CASSYGRGLPGVETQYF
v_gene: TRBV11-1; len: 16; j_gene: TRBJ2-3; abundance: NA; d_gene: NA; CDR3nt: TGTGCCAGCAGCTTACCCCCGGGGGGCTCCACAGATACGCAGTATTTT; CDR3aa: CASSLPPGGSTDTQYF
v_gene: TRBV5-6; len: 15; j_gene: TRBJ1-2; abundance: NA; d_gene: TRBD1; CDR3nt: TGTGCCAGCAGCCAACCGACAGGGGCAAACTATGGCTACACCTTC; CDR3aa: CASSQPTGANYGYTF
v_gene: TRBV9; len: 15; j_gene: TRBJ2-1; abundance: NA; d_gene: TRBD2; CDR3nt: TGTGCCAGCAGCCCCGAGCTAGCGGGGTACAATGAGCAGTTCTTC; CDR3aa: CASSPELAGYNEQFF
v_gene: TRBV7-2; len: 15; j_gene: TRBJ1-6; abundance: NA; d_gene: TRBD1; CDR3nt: TGTGCCAGCAGCAATCGGGACAGAGCCAATTCACCCCTCCACTTT; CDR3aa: CASSNRDRANSPLHF
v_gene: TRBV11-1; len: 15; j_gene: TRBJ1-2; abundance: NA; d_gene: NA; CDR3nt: TGTGCCAGCAGCTTAGTGGCAGGGGAGTTCCATGGCTACACCTTC; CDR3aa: CASSLVAGEFHGYTF
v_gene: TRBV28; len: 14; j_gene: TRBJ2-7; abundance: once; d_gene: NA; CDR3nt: TGTGCCAGCAGAACGGGAGACAGGGTACGCGAGCAGTACTTC; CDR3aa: CASRTGDRVREQYF
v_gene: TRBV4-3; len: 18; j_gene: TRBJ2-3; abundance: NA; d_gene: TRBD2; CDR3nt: TGCGCCAGCAGCCAGGGCTCGGCAGCGGGGTGGGGCACAGATACGCAGTATTTT; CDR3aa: CASSQGSAAGWGTDTQYF
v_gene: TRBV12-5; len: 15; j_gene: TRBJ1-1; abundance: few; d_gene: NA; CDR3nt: TGTGCTAGTGGTTTGTCACAGGGATGGGACACTGAAGCTTTCTTT; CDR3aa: CASGLSQGWDTEAFF